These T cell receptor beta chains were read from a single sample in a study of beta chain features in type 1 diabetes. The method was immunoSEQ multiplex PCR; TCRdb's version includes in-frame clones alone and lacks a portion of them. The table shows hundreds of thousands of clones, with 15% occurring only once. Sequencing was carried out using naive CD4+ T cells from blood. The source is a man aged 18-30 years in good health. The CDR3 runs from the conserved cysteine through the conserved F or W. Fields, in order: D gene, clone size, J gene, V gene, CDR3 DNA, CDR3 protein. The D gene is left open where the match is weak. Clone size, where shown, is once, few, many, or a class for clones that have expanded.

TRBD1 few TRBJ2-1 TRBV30 TGTGCCTGGGCCCGGGACAGGGGGTCCCTAGGGGGGCAGTTCTTC CAWARDRGSLGGQFF
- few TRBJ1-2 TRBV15 TGTGCCACCAGCATTCCCGGGGCCCAAGGTGGCTACACCTTC CATSIPGAQGGYTF
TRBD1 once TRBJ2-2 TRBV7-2 TGTGCCAGCAGCCAGGGACAGGTCGTAGTAATGGGCACCGGGGAGCTGTTTTTT CASSQGQVVVMGTGELFF
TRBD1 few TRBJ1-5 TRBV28 TGTGCCAGCAGTTTATATTCGGGACAGAATCAGCCCCAGCATTTT CASSLYSGQNQPQHF
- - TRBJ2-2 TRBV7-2 TGTGCCAGCAGCTTATGGGGCGACACCGGGGAGCTGTTTTTT CASSLWGDTGELFF
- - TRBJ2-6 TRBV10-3 TGTGCCATCAGTGAGCAGGGTCCTGGGGCCAACGTCCTGACTTTC CAISEQGPGANVLTF
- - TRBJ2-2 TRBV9 TGTGCCAGCAGCGTAAGGTGGAACACCGGGGAGCTGTTTTTT CASSVRWNTGELFF
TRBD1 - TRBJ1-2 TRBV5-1 TGCGCCAGCAGCTTGCCCCGGACAGGGGCGGGCTATGGCTACACCTTC CASSLPRTGAGYGYTF
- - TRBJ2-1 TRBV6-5 TGTGCCAGCAGTTACGACAGTTACAATGAGCAGTTCTTC CASSYDSYNEQFF
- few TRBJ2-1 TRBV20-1 TGCAGTGCTGCGCTCGGCAATGAGCAGTTCTTC CSAALGNEQFF
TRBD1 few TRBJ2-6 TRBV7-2 TGTGCCAGCAGCTTAGCTCGGACAGGCCGCTCTGGGGCCAACGTCCTGACTTTC CASSLARTGRSGANVLTF
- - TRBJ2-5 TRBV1 TGCACCAGCAGCGATTTTTACAGGGGAAGCCAAGAGACCCAGTACTTC CTSSDFYRGSQETQYF
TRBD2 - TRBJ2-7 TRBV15 TGTGCCACCAGCATAACCTTGGGGGGGTACGAGCAGTACTTC CATSITLGGYEQYF
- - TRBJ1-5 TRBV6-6 TGTGCCAGCAGTTACCTAAACACAGGACCCAATCAGCCCCAGCATTTT CASSYLNTGPNQPQHF
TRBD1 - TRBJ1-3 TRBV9 TGTGCCAGCAGCCCCCTAATCGGGACAGTTATCTCTGGAAACACCATATATTTT CASSPLIGTVISGNTIYF
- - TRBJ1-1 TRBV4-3 TGCGCCAGCAGCCACCTGACAGGCCTCGGCACTGAAGCTTTCTTT CASSHLTGLGTEAFF
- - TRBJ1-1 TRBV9 TGTGCCAGCAGCGTAGTCGGTTTTGGGGCAGGGGACACTGAAGCTTTCTTT CASSVVGFGAGDTEAFF
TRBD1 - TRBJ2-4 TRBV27 TGTGCCAGCAGTTCCTACAGGGGGCAGGAAAACATTCAGTACTTC CASSSYRGQENIQYF